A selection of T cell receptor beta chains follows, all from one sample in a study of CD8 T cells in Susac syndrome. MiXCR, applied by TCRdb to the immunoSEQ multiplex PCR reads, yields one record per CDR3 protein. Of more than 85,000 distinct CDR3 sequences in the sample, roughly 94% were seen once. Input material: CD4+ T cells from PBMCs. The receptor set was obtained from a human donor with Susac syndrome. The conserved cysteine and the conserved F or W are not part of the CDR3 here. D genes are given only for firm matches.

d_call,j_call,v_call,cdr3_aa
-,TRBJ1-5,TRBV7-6,ASSLARGERQPQH
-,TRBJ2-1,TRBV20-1,SARDTVKAEQF
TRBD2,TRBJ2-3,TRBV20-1,SALPGLGTDTQY
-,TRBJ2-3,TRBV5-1,ASSRLTGGTDTQY
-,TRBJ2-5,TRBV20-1,SAWGMKETQY
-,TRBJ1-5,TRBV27,ASSLTGKGNQPQH
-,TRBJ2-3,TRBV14,ASSQDLRGADTQY
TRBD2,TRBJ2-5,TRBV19,ASTASGTRKTQY
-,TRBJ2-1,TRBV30,AWSVGFYNEQF
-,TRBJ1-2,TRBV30,AWSVRENYGYT
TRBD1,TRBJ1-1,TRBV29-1,SVRLFTGAGTEAF
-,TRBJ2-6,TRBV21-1,ASSKSLTGRDGGANVLT
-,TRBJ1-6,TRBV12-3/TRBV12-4,ASSLWSNSPLH
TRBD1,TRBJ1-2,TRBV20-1,SARKTGGEGYT
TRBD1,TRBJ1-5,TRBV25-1,ASSPTGGANQPQH
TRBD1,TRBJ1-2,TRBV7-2,ASSQDRRRLYGYT
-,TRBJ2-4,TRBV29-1,SVAGIGNIQY
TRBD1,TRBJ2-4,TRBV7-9,ASTHGQGKTAKNIQY
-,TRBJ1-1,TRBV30,AWGPNTEAF
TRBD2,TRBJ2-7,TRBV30,AWSVTSGGLGYEQY
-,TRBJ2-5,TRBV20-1,SQQGRETQY
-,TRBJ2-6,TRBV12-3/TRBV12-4,ASRKSSGANVLT
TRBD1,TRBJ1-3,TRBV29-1,SVTGGSSGNTIY
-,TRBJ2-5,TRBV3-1,ASSKPGVSETQY
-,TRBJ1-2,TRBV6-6,ASSYSAEGYT
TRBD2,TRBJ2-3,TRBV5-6,ASSHLNNLRAGGPTDTQY
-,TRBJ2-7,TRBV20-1,SAHLGEPLEQY
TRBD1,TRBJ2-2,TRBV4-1,ASSQPDRAPTGELF
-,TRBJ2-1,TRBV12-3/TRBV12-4,ASETYNEQF
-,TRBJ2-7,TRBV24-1,ATGAAHEQY
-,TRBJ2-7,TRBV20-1,SARLKRDIPYEQY
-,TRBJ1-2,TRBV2,ASSLHGPYGYT
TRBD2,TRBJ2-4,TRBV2,ASNGGGLKNIQY
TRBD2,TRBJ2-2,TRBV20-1,SASTLAGSTGELF
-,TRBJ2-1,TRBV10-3,AIADLIDNEQF
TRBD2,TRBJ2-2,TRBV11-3,ASSHPGVAGPTGELF